Below, 21 T cell receptor beta chains from the same sample are listed, as sequenced in a study of post-analysis software for immune sequencing data. Unique molecular identifiers featured in each of the TCR beta cDNA libraries. TCRdb re-called the PCR reads through MiXCR, storing one row per CDR3 protein. Among roughly 160,000 distinct CDR3 sequences listed, roughly 35% were seen once. The specimen was blood, collected after autologous hematopoietic stem cell transplantation. All receptors come from a girl aged 10 to 17 with multiple sclerosis.

The gene calls are TRBV5-6 and TRBJ1-1; tentative D call: TRBD1 (5 bases). Trimming pared 4 bases from V and 1 base from J, leaving 20 bases between. The length of the CDR3 is 17 residues. Germline V gene data show CDR1 as SGHDT and CDR2 as YYEEEE. The CDR3 DNA is TGTGCCAGCAGCAAGGTTACGGGGGGATCGACGAACACTGAAGCTTTCTTT. Its protein is CASSKVTGGSTNTEAFF.

Comment on this clonotype: This may be a read error, as it is one base from a much larger clone. V usage is TRBV29-1 and J usage is TRBJ2-5; TRBD1 is a possible D gene (5 bases). The DNA end favors TRBJ2-7, so the J call may be wrong. The CDR3 consists of 14 residues. Germline V CDR1 and CDR2: SQVTM, ANQGSEA. CDR3 DNA sequence: TGCAGCGTTGAAGATGGCCAGGGAAGTCACGAGCAGTACTTC. Protein: CSVEDGQGSHEQYF.

Worth noting for this clonotype: Germline and junction disagree at one end, which may indicate a read error. The gene calls are TRBV14 and TRBJ2-4; D gene ambiguous. Germline loops: CDR1 SGHDN, CDR2 FVKESK. This CDR3 region has 14 residues. CDR3 nucleotide sequence: TGTGTCAGCAGCCAAGCCCTAGCCAAAAACATTCAGTACTTC. It codes for CVSSQALAKNIQYF.

V gene TRBV3-1 combines with J gene TRBJ2-7; D not certain. CDR3 length equals 14 residues. The V gene lost 0 bases and the J gene lost 3 bases, with 9 bases spanning the gap. Looked up from germline, CDR1 is LGHDT and CDR2 is YNNKEL (reference sequence). CDR3 sequence reads: CASSQEPARYEQYF. The DNA of the CDR3 is TGTGCCAGCAGCCAAGAGCCGGCGCGCTACGAGCAGTACTTC.

The chain links TRBV20-1 to TRBJ2-5, with D unclear. Germline CDR1 is DFQATT and CDR2 is SNEGSKA (reference sequence). There are 12 residues in the CDR3. The germline V and J ends were trimmed by 0 bases and 11 bases, with 13 bases remaining between them. The CDR3: CSARDGSNEQYF. The CDR3 nucleotides read TGCAGTGCTAGAGATGGGTCAAATGAGCAGTACTTC.

J is TRBJ2-5 and V is TRBV12-3 or TRBV12-4; possibly TRBD2 for D (5 bases). This CDR3 has 17 amino acids. V dropped 6 bases and J dropped 2 bases, with 22 bases sitting between them. The CDR3 DNA reads TGTGCCAGCAGCCGCCTCTGGACTGTTCCAACTCAAGAGACCCAGTACTTC. This gives the protein CASSRLWTVPTQETQYF.

The V call is TRBV6-1, the J call TRBJ1-5, with 7 bases identical to TRBD1. The CDR3 is 17 residues long. J gave up 4 bases and V 8 bases, and 17 bases lay outside the gene matches. Germline loops: CDR1 MNHNS, CDR2 SASEGT. The CDR3 loop is CASGRHAGGFGNQPQHF. The DNA of the CDR3 is TGTGCCAGCGGAAGACATGCAGGGGGTTTCGGTAATCAGCCCCAGCATTTT.

The J gene is TRBJ2-7, the V gene TRBV7-2, with D possibly being TRBD2 (7 bases). Germline CDR1 SGHTA, CDR2 FQGNSA. The CDR3 has 13 residues. Trimming cost V 2 bases and J 7 bases, with 12 bases left between them. As DNA, the CDR3 is TGTGCCAGCAGCTTACGGGGGGCGGGGGAGCAGTACTTC. Translation gives CASSLRGAGEQYF.

In DNA form, the CDR3 reads TGCGCCAGCAGCCAAGGGTTGGGAGGTTCAGAGACCCAGTACTTC. It translates to CASSQGLGGSETQYF. The genes are TRBV4-1 and TRBJ2-5; perhaps TRBD2 as D (6 bases). The CDR3 covers 15 residues. The germline V gene has CDR1 MGHRA and CDR2 YSYEKL. V was clipped by 1 base and J by 4 bases, with 13 bases between them.

The chain is built from TRBV20-1 and TRBJ1-1; D is uncertain. The germline gives CDR1 DFQATT, CDR2 SNEGSKA (reference sequence). Trimming took off 6 bases at V and 1 base at J, with 9 bases between the two ends. The CDR3 has 12 amino acids. CDR3 in amino acids: CSAGTRNTEAFF. The CDR3 bases are TGCAGTGCGGGAACTAGGAACACTGAAGCTTTCTTT.

This clonotype was seen only once. The rearrangement joins TRBV7-2 to TRBJ2-1, with D possibly matching TRBD2 (6 bases). Germline CDR1 SGHTA, CDR2 FQGNSA. V lost 5 bases, J lost 9 bases, and 17 bases lay in between. This CDR3 region has 14 residues. The CDR3 sequence is CASSAKTSPLEQFF. In DNA form, the CDR3 reads TGTGCCAGCAGCGCCAAAACTAGCCCCCTTGAGCAGTTCTTC. Combining the CDR3 with reference TRBV7-2 and TRBJ2-1 gives the whole variable domain GAGVSQSPSNKVTEKGKDVELRCDPISGHTALYWYRQSLGQGLEFLIYFQGNSAPDKSGLPSDRFSAERTGGSVSTLTIQRTQQEDSAVYLCASSAKTSPLEQFFGPGTRLTVL.

The genes are TRBV27 and TRBJ2-7; 8 bases are a match to TRBD2. The CDR3 length is 14 residues. Unmatched junction bases numbered 7, after V lost 4 bases and J lost 5 bases. From germline, CDR1 is MNHEY and CDR2 SMNVEV (reference sequence). The CDR3 is CASSSSGSYNEQYF. The CDR3 nucleotides are TGTGCCAGCAGTTCCAGCGGGAGTTATAACGAGCAGTACTTC.

The rearrangement joins TRBV9 to TRBJ1-2; D is possibly TRBD1 (6 bases). The CDR3 runs to 12 residues. From germline, CDR1 is SGDLS and CDR2 YYNGEE. V was shortened by 0 bases and J by 6 bases, with 6 bases between the two germline ends. The CDR3 DNA follows: TGTGCCAGCAGCGTAGGACAGGATGGCTACACCTTC. Translated: CASSVGQDGYTF.

There are a few counts of this clonotype. The rearrangement uses TRBV6-1 and TRBJ2-1, with D hard to call. CDR3 size: 11 residues. V dropped 1 base and J dropped 12 bases, with 7 bases sitting between them. CDR1 MNHNS and CDR2 SASEGT come from the germline V gene. The CDR3 bases are TGTGCCAGCAGTGAAGTACAACGGCAGTTCTTC. Translation gives CASSEVQRQFF.

V usage is TRBV5-1 and J usage is TRBJ2-7; either TRBD1 or TRBD2 may fit D (5 bases each). CDR1 and CDR2 (germline): SGHRS, YFSETQ. The CDR3 has 14 residues. V lost 4 bases and J 4 bases, leaving 15 bases between the germline ends. For the CDR3, the DNA is TGCGCCAGCAGCCTTCCGGGACGGCTATACGAGCAGTACTTC. Its protein is CASSLPGRLYEQYF. Looking up the rest from reference TRBV5-1 and TRBJ2-7 gives the full variable domain: KAGVTQTPRYLIKTRGQQVTLSCSPISGHRSVSWYQQTPGQGLQFLFEYFSETQRNKGNFPGRFSGRQFSNSRSEMNVSTLELGDSALYLCASSLPGRLYEQYFGPGTRLTVT.

This clonotype was observed a handful of times. This chain joins TRBV20-1 and TRBJ2-4; 9 bases match TRBD1. J was trimmed by 4 bases and V by 3 bases; bases with no gene match: 10. Germline CDR1 DFQATT, CDR2 SNEGSKA (reference sequence). This CDR3 is 16 amino acids long. This chain's CDR3 is CSASPGQGRYKNIQYF. For the CDR3, the DNA is TGCAGTGCTAGCCCTGGACAGGGGAGATATAAAAACATTCAGTACTTC.

The chain joins TRBV29-1 to TRBJ1-2; D uncertain. The germline V gene has CDR1 SQVTM and CDR2 ANQGSEA. V was cut by 3 bases and J by 4 bases, with 9 bases left in between. This CDR3 spans 12 amino acids. CDR3 DNA sequence: TGCAGCGTTGAGATGGGAGTCTATGGCTACACCTTC. Its translation: CSVEMGVYGYTF. The complete variable domain, with remaining parts taken from reference TRBV29-1 and TRBJ1-2, reads SAVISQKPSRDICQRGTSLTIQCQVDSQVTMMFWYRQQPGQSLTLIATANQGSEATYESGFVIDKFPISRPNLTFSTLTVSNMSPEDSSIYLCSVEMGVYGYTFGSGTRLTVV.

This clonotype was detected a few times. The chain employs TRBV15 and TRBJ1-1; no definite D call. The CDR3 runs to 13 residues. V was pared by 5 bases and J by 3 bases, with 10 bases between. Germline assignment: CDR1 LNHNV and CDR2 YYDKDF (reference sequence). CDR3 sequence (DNA): TGTGCCACCAGCCTGGACGGGTACACTGAAGCTTTCTTT. Its translation: CATSLDGYTEAFF.

The chain uses TRBV18 and TRBJ2-5; D might be TRBD2 (6 bases). The germline V gene has CDR1 KGHSH and CDR2 LQKENI. The CDR3 totals 15 residues. V lost 3 bases, J lost 10 bases, and 21 bases lay in between. CDR3 nucleotide sequence: TGTGCCAGCTCACCCGGGTCAGGCGGGACCTACGACCAGTACTTC. This encodes CASSPGSGGTYDQYF.

The chain has TRBV15 and TRBJ2-5; 12 bases line up with TRBD2. The J call is uncertain, as TRBJ2-7 better fits the DNA end. The CDR3 sequence is 14 residues long. The germline CDR1 and CDR2 sequences are LNHNV and YYDKDF (reference sequence). CDR3 region: CATSMGLAGNEQYF. Written as DNA, the CDR3 is TGTGCCACCAGCATGGGACTAGCGGGTAACGAGCAGTACTTC.

The chain couples TRBV6-1 to TRBJ2-7, with D maybe TRBD1 (6 bases). Germline V lookup: CDR1 MNHNS, CDR2 SASEGT. The CDR3 runs 16 residues. V was clipped by 0 bases and J by 5 bases, with 17 bases between them. The CDR3, as DNA: TGTGCCAGCAGTGAAGCGGATGTGACAGGTGTCAACGAGCAGTACTTC. This translates into CASSEADVTGVNEQYF.